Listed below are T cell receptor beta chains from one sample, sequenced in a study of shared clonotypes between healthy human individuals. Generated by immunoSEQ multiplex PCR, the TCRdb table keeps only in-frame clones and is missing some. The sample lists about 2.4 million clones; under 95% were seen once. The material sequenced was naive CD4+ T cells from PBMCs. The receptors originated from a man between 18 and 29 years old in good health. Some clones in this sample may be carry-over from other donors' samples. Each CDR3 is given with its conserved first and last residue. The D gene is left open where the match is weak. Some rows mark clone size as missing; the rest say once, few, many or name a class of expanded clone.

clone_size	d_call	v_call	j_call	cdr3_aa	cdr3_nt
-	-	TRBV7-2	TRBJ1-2	CASSPEGEAVGGYTF	TGTGCCAGCAGCCCAGAGGGGGAGGCGGTAGGTGGCTACACCTTC
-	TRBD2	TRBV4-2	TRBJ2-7	CASSQTSGRSPYEQYF	TGTGCCAGCAGCCAGACTAGCGGGAGGTCCCCCTACGAGCAGTACTTC
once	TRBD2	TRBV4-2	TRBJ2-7	CASSRTSGSEEQYF	TGTGCCAGCAGCCGGACTAGCGGGAGTGAAGAGCAGTACTTC
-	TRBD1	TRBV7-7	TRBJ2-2	CASSLAPRGTGELFF	TGTGCCAGCAGCTTAGCACCCAGGGGGACCGGGGAGCTGTTTTTT
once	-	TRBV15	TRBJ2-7	CATSRSTGTSTNRAYEQYF	TGTGCCACCAGCAGGTCTACCGGGACTTCTACAAACCGAGCCTACGAGCAGTACTTC
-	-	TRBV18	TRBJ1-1	CASSPSVDTNLGQGAFF	TGTGCCAGCTCACCAAGCGTGGACACAAATTTGGGGCAAGGAGCTTTCTTT
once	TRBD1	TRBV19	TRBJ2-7	CASGSRGKWSEQYF	TGTGCCTCTGGTTCCAGGGGGAAGTGGAGCGAGCAGTACTTC
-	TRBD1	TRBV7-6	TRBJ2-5	CASSRGQGPGETQYF	TGTGCCAGCAGCCGAGGACAGGGACCCGGAGAGACCCAGTACTTC
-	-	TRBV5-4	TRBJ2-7	CASTERPSSYEQYF	TGTGCCAGCACGGAGCGGCCAAGCTCCTACGAGCAGTACTTC
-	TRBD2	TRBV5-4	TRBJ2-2	CASISGGGPSNTGELFF	TGTGCCAGCATCAGCGGGGGGGGCCCCTCGAACACCGGGGAGCTGTTTTTT
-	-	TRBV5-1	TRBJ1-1	CASSLGVRGMNTEAFF	TGCGCCAGCAGCTTGGGGGTCAGGGGCATGAACACTGAAGCTTTCTTT
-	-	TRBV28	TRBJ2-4	CASRTTTPDIQYF	TGTGCCAGCAGGACGACGACTCCGGACATTCAGTACTTC
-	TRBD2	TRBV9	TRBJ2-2	CASSVVAGHTGELFF	TGTGCCAGCAGCGTAGTAGCGGGGCACACCGGGGAGCTGTTTTTT
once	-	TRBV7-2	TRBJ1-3	CASSLVTRWSGNTIYF	TGTGCCAGCAGCTTAGTAACGCGGTGGTCTGGAAACACCATATATTTT
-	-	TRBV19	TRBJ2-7	CASSILLGGTYEQYF	TGTGCCAGTAGTATTTTGCTGGGAGGAACCTACGAGCAGTACTTC
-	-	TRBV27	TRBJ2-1	CASSLGFYNEQFF	TGTGCCAGCAGTTTAGGTTTCTACAATGAGCAGTTCTTC
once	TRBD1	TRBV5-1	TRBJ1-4	CASSFFGTGSENEKLFF	TGCGCCAGCAGCTTTTTTGGGACAGGGTCGGAGAATGAAAAACTGTTTTTT
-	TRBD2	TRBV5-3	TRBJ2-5	CARSLDGTSGKVRTQYF	TGTGCCAGAAGCTTGGACGGGACTAGCGGGAAGGTTCGGACCCAGTACTTC
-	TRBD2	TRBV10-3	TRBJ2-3	CAIRTGTSITDTQYF	TGTGCCATCAGAACCGGGACTAGCATCACAGATACGCAGTATTTT
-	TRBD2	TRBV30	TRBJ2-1	CAFRLAGVGEQFF	TGTGCCTTCAGACTAGCGGGAGTCGGCGAGCAGTTCTTC
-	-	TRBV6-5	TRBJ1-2	CASSLSSGGYTF	TGTGCCAGCAGTTTATCTTCGGGTGGCTACACCTTC
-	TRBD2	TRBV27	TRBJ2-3	CASSPSGTSGRTDTQYF	TGTGCCAGCAGTCCTTCCGGGACTAGCGGGAGAACAGATACGCAGTATTTT
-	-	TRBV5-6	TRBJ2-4	CASSFWEHLAKNIQYF	TGTGCCAGCAGCTTTTGGGAGCATTTAGCCAAAAACATTCAGTACTTC
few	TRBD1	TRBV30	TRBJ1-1	CAWSASRDSRFMEAFF	TGTGCCTGGAGTGCCTCCCGGGACAGTAGATTCATGGAAGCTTTCTTT
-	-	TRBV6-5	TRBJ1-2	CASSYFRGGGYTF	TGTGCCAGCAGTTACTTCCGGGGAGGTGGCTACACCTTC
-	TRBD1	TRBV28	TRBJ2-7	CASTLAGQGGHEQYF	TGTGCCAGCACCCTCGCGGGACAGGGAGGCCACGAGCAGTACTTC
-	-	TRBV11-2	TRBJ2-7	CASSLDWSLTFYEQYF	TGTGCCAGCAGCTTAGATTGGAGTCTTACCTTCTACGAGCAGTACTTC
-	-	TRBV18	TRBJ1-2	CASSPERIPYGYTF	TGTGCCAGCTCACCCGAAAGAATCCCCTATGGCTACACCTTC
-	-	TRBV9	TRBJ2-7	CASSANKASGTKIYEQYF	TGTGCCAGCAGCGCCAACAAAGCAAGCGGGACAAAAATCTACGAGCAGTACTTC
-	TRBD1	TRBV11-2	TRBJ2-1	CASNKQGYNEQFF	TGTGCCAGCAACAAACAGGGGTACAATGAGCAGTTCTTC
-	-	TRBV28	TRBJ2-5	CASTVGATVQETQYF	TGTGCCAGCACCGTTGGTGCGACCGTCCAAGAGACCCAGTACTTC
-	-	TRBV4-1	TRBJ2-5	CASSPGPQETQYF	TGCGCCAGCAGCCCGGGACCTCAAGAGACCCAGTACTTC
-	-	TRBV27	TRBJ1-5	CASSFRGSGRNQPQHF	TGTGCCAGCAGTTTCAGAGGGTCAGGTAGGAATCAGCCCCAGCATTTT
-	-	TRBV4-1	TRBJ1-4	CASSLLATNEKLFF	TGCGCCAGCAGCCTCTTAGCAACTAATGAAAAACTGTTTTTT
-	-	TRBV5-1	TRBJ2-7	CASSLQVSSYEQYF	TGCGCCAGCAGCTTACAGGTCAGCTCCTACGAGCAGTACTTC
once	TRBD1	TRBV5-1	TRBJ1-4	CASSRKTQGAATNEKLFF	TGCGCCAGCAGCCGCAAAACTCAGGGGGCGGCTACTAATGAAAAACTGTTTTTT
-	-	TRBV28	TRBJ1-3	CASSSETGSSGNTIYF	TGTGCCAGCAGTTCCGAGACGGGGAGCTCTGGAAACACCATATATTTT
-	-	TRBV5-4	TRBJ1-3	CASSSGQTRSGNTIYF	TGTGCCAGCAGCTCAGGACAGACCCGTTCTGGAAACACCATATATTTT
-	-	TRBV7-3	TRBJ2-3	CASSLTADTQYF	TGTGCCAGCAGCCTAACCGCAGATACGCAGTATTTT
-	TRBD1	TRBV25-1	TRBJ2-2	CASSDRTGTGGTGELFF	TGTGCCAGCAGTGACCGTACCGGGACAGGAGGCACCGGGGAGCTGTTTTTT
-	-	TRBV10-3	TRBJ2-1	CAIRRSLNEQFF	TGTGCCATCCGCCGGTCTCTCAATGAGCAGTTCTTC
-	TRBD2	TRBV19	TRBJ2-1	CASSKGLADLWNEQFF	TGTGCCAGTAGTAAGGGGCTAGCGGATCTCTGGAATGAGCAGTTCTTC
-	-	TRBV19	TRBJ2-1	CASSVWTDSSYNEQFF	TGTGCCAGTAGTGTCTGGACGGATAGCTCCTACAATGAGCAGTTCTTC
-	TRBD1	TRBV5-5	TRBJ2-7	CASSPGQASSYEQYF	TGTGCCAGCAGCCCAGGACAGGCGAGCTCCTACGAGCAGTACTTC
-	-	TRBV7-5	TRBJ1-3	CVRSKQGARNTIYF	TGTGTCAGAAGCAAGCAGGGGGCGCGAAACACCATATATTTT
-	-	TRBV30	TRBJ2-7	CACQRAGNSYEQYF	TGTGCCTGCCAAAGGGCGGGGAACTCCTACGAGCAGTACTTC
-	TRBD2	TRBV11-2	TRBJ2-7	CASSLGLAGIGEQYF	TGTGCCAGCAGCCTCGGACTAGCGGGTATTGGGGAGCAGTACTTC
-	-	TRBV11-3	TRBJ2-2	CASSFGSGELFF	TGTGCCAGCAGCTTCGGCTCCGGGGAGCTGTTTTTT
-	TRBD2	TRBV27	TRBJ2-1	CASSLGLADLNEQFF	TGTGCCAGCAGTTTGGGACTAGCCGACCTCAATGAGCAGTTCTTC
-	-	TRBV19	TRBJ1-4	CASSPHPPNSGRSNEKLFF	TGTGCCAGTAGTCCACACCCACCGAATTCCGGCCGCTCTAATGAAAAACTGTTTTTT